The clone carrying this TCR beta chain was counted at least ten times. As yet, its antigen is unknown. The data were obtained in a study of response to subunit inactivated influenza vaccine. The germline V gene encodes CDR1 MNHNY and CDR2 SVGAGI (reference sequence). This CDR3 contains 13 residues. V was clipped by 11 bases and J by 5 bases; unmatched bases: 8. TCRdb redid the calling of the RT-PCR reads with MiXCR, one entry per CDR3 protein. The sample lists around 530,000 distinct CDR3 sequences, about 17% seen once, with less than 4% in the top ten. The study, taken as a whole, reports: T cells newly recruited by each seasonal influenza vaccination are few, the authors suggested.

The chain employs TRBV6-6 and TRBJ2-2; 7 positions match TRBD1. This sequence originates from a man between 50 and 69 years old who received an inactivated influenza vaccine. The sequences come from CD4+ T cells sorted from PBMCs, collected around 25 months after vaccination. The CDR3 loop reads CAATGAPTGELFF. CDR3 DNA: TGTGCCGCAACAGGGGCCCCGACCGGGGAGCTGTTTTTT.